This is a list of T cell receptor beta chains from one sample in a study of molecular identifiers for immune sequencing clone quantification. TCRdb reprocessed the PCR reads via MiXCR and lists one record per CDR3 protein. Among some 650,000 distinct CDR3 sequences listed, about 20% were seen once. The sequencing input was naive CD8+ T cells from blood, with Jurkat cell RNA spiked in. Receptor source: a human donor in good health. Some libraries in this study had Jurkat cell RNA spiked in. CDR3s include the opening cysteine and the closing phenylalanine or tryptophan. A D gene is named only where the DNA matches it firmly. Only part of the rows carry a size: once, few, many, or a class if the clone is expanded.

V	size	J	D	DNA	CDR3
TRBV28	many	TRBJ1-1	TRBD1	TGTGCCAGCAGTTTCTTCGGGACAGGGGTCTTGAACACTGAAGCTTTCTTT	CASSFFGTGVLNTEAFF
TRBV20-1	.	TRBJ2-1	TRBD2	TGCAGTGCTAGAGATAGCGGGAGACCCACCTACAATGAGCAGTTCTTC	CSARDSGRPTYNEQFF
TRBV10-3	.	TRBJ1-1	.	TGTGCCATCAGTGAGTCGTTAGTAAACACTGAAGCTTTCTTT	CAISESLVNTEAFF
TRBV3-1	many	TRBJ1-1	.	TGTGCCAGCAGCCCCTTTTCAGGTGCGGGCACTGAAGCTTTCTTT	CASSPFSGAGTEAFF
TRBV7-9	few	TRBJ1-6	TRBD1	TGTGCCAGCAGCTTAGCACAGGGGGTAAATTCACCCCTCCACTTT	CASSLAQGVNSPLHF
TRBV30	many	TRBJ2-7	.	TGTGCCTGGAGTCCGGGGGCAGGGGGTAACGAGCAGTACTTC	CAWSPGAGGNEQYF
TRBV24-1	.	TRBJ1-5	.	TGTGCCACCAGTGACAAGGACAGTCCTTATAGCAATCAGCCCCAGCATTTT	CATSDKDSPYSNQPQHF
TRBV7-9	.	TRBJ1-1	.	TGTGCCAGCAGCTTAAGTTATGGGGCACTTAACACTGAAGCTTTCTTT	CASSLSYGALNTEAFF
TRBV9	.	TRBJ2-7	TRBD2	TGTGCCAGCAGCGAGAGCGGGGGGGGGGCCTACGAGCAGTACTTC	CASSESGGGAYEQYF
TRBV4-1	few	TRBJ2-4	TRBD1	TGCGCCAGCAGCCAAGAGGGACAGGCCTTCGCCAAAAACATTCAGTACTTC	CASSQEGQAFAKNIQYF
TRBV10-3	.	TRBJ2-1	TRBD2	TGTGCCATCAGTGAGAGACTAGCGGGGGACAATGAGCAGTTCTTC	CAISERLAGDNEQFF
TRBV19	.	TRBJ2-1	TRBD1	TGTGCCAGTAGTATAGATTTTTCCGGGACAGGGCTTTTCCGGTCCTACAATGAGCAGCTCTTC	CASSIDFSGTGLFRSYNEQLF
TRBV7-8	many	TRBJ2-5	TRBD2	TGTGCCAGCAGCCACCGGGCCTTAGCGGGAGAGACCCAGTACTTC	CASSHRALAGETQYF
TRBV28	.	TRBJ2-3	TRBD1	TGTGCCAGTAGTTTAGCACCGGGACAGAGCACAGGTACGCAGTATTTT	CASSLAPGQSTGTQYF
TRBV6-6	many	TRBJ2-7	.	TGTGCCAGCAGTTTCACCCCGGGACCTTTATACGAGCAGTACTTC	CASSFTPGPLYEQYF
TRBV7-8	few	TRBJ2-1	TRBD1	TGTGCCAGCAGCTTAGCTAGGGACAGGGTTGGGAATGAGCAGTTCTTC	CASSLARDRVGNEQFF
TRBV19	few	TRBJ1-1	.	TGTGCCAGTAGTATAATAGGCACATCGAACACTGAAGCTTTCTTT	CASSIIGTSNTEAFF
TRBV7-2	.	TRBJ2-2	.	TGTGCCAGCAGCGAAACGGGGTACACCGGGGGGCTGTTTTTT	CASSETGYTGGLFF
TRBV6-5	many	TRBJ2-7	.	TGTGCCAGCAGTTACATTGGGCAGTCCTACGAGCAGTACTTC	CASSYIGQSYEQYF
TRBV6-2/TRBV6-3	many	TRBJ2-1	TRBD2	TGTGCCAGCATCACCCGGGGCCAGCGGGGCAATGAGCAGTTCTTC	CASITRGQRGNEQFF
TRBV4-1	.	TRBJ2-1	.	TGCGCCAGCAGCCATGTAGAACAGGGATTTGAATATTTCTCCTACAATGAGCAGTTCTTC	CASSHVEQGFEYFSYNEQFF
TRBV27	few	TRBJ2-5	TRBD1	TGTGCCAGCAGTCTCATGGGACAGGGATACGGGGAGAGGACCCAGTACTTC	CASSLMGQGYGERTQYF
TRBV5-1	many	TRBJ2-3	.	TGCGCCAGCAGCGGCGGACAAATCCAACCGGATACGCAGTATTTT	CASSGGQIQPDTQYF
TRBV27	.	TRBJ1-2	TRBD1	TGTGCCAGCAACCCGGGGACAGGGGGGATTGGCTACACCTTC	CASNPGTGGIGYTF
TRBV11-2	many	TRBJ2-5	.	TGTGCCAGCAGCTACCCAGGGTCCGAGACCCAGTACTTC	CASSYPGSETQYF
TRBV14	many	TRBJ2-3	.	TGTGCCAGCAGCCAAGATGGCAGGTCGGCTAGCACAGATACGCAGTATTTT	CASSQDGRSASTDTQYF
TRBV7-2	many	TRBJ2-3	TRBD2	TGTGCCAGCAGCTTAGTGGCGGGGGGGGCCACAGATACGCAGTATTTT	CASSLVAGGATDTQYF
TRBV9	many	TRBJ2-7	.	TGTGCCAGCAGCGTTGACGGAGGGAACTACGAGCAGTACTTC	CASSVDGGNYEQYF
TRBV28	many	TRBJ2-3	TRBD2	TGTGCCAGCAGTTTATTCTTCTCCGGGAGGGAAACAGATACGCAGTATTTT	CASSLFFSGRETDTQYF
TRBV3-1	.	TRBJ2-7	.	TGTGCCAGCAGCCCCGGGGGAGGAACTTACTACGAGCAGTACTTC	CASSPGGGTYYEQYF
TRBV4-3	.	TRBJ1-1	.	TGCGCCAGCAGCCCGGGGAGACACTCGAGCACCGAAGCTTTCTTT	CASSPGRHSSTEAFF
TRBV27	few	TRBJ2-7	TRBD1	TGTGCCAGCAGTCTGATAGGGACAGGGATCTCCTACGAGCAGTACTTC	CASSLIGTGISYEQYF
TRBV20-1	many	TRBJ2-4	.	TGCAGTGCTAGAGAGACAGCTATTCAGTACTTC	CSARETAIQYF
TRBV7-2	many	TRBJ2-7	TRBD1	TGTGCCAGCAGCTGGGCCGAGACAGGGACCTACGAGCAGTACTTC	CASSWAETGTYEQYF
TRBV7-6	.	TRBJ2-7	.	TGTGCCAGCAGTCCAGGGTGGACCTACGGGCAGTACTTC	CASSPGWTYGQYF
TRBV5-1	many	TRBJ1-4	.	TGCGCCAGCAGCTTGAGCATGGACTCTGGTGAAAAACTGTTTTTT	CASSLSMDSGEKLFF
TRBV6-2/TRBV6-3	few	TRBJ2-7	.	TGTGCCAGCAGTTACATCCGGGACTTAGACTACGAGCAGTACTTC	CASSYIRDLDYEQYF
TRBV5-1	.	TRBJ2-5	TRBD2	TGCGCCAGCAGCTTGTCGGTAGCGGGGGTGAACCTTCAAGGGACCCAGTACTTC	CASSLSVAGVNLQGTQYF
TRBV18	many	TRBJ1-1	.	TGTGCCAGCTCACCAGGTTACATGAACACTGAAGCTTTCTTT	CASSPGYMNTEAFF
TRBV6-2/TRBV6-3	many	TRBJ2-3	.	TGTGCCAGCAGTTACTCAGCCCTAGCCGGTGGGAGCACAGATACGCAGTATTTT	CASSYSALAGGSTDTQYF
TRBV27	.	TRBJ2-7	.	TGTGCCAGCAGACTAAAAGAGTGGTCCTACGAGCAGTACTTC	CASRLKEWSYEQYF
TRBV20-1	many	TRBJ2-3	TRBD2	TGCAGTGCTACCGGGACTAGCGGCCCCACAGATACGCAGTATTTT	CSATGTSGPTDTQYF
TRBV4-3	many	TRBJ1-2	.	TGCGCCAGCAGCCAAGAGATAACAGCCAACTATGGCTACACCTTC	CASSQEITANYGYTF
TRBV6-2/TRBV6-3	many	TRBJ2-3	.	TGTGCCAGCAGCTCTCTCTTGGGGGAAAACACAGATACGCAGTATTTT	CASSSLLGENTDTQYF
TRBV9	many	TRBJ1-2	.	TGTGCCAGCAGCGTAGGGGGTTTCAACTATGGCTACACCTTC	CASSVGGFNYGYTF
TRBV14	many	TRBJ2-5	TRBD2	TGTGCCAGCAGCCAAGAGGCATGGTCTAGCGGATACCAAGAGACCCAGTACTTC	CASSQEAWSSGYQETQYF
TRBV28	.	TRBJ2-3	TRBD2	TGTGCCAGCAGCCGGGGACTAGCGGGGGGTAGCACAGATACGCAGTATTTT	CASSRGLAGGSTDTQYF
TRBV11-3	.	TRBJ2-4	TRBD2	TGTGCCAGCAGCTTAGTCCGCGTACTAGCGGGAGTGGTAGCCAAAAACATTCAGTACTTC	CASSLVRVLAGVVAKNIQYF
TRBV4-1	.	TRBJ2-3	TRBD1	TGCGCCAGCAGCCAAAGGGTCCCGACAGGGGGCGTTACAGATACGCAGTATTTT	CASSQRVPTGGVTDTQYF
TRBV18	many	TRBJ2-7	.	TGTGCCAGCTCACCACCGGGTGCCCCGGGCGGCGAGCAGTACTTC	CASSPPGAPGGEQYF
TRBV10-3	many	TRBJ2-5	.	TGTGCCATCAGTGAGTCGATGAGGGGAGGACAGAGGCAAGAGACCCAGTACTTC	CAISESMRGGQRQETQYF
TRBV7-9	many	TRBJ2-3	TRBD1	TGTGCCAGCAGCTCCGGACAGGGGAGGTTTGCAGATACGCAGTATTTT	CASSSGQGRFADTQYF
TRBV4-3	many	TRBJ2-7	.	TGCGCCAGCAGCCAAGATTTTGGCTCCTACGAGCAGTACTTC	CASSQDFGSYEQYF
TRBV29-1	many	TRBJ2-7	TRBD2	TGCAGCGTAAGGTTCCGCGGGAGTTACGAGCAGTACTTC	CSVRFRGSYEQYF
TRBV6-2/TRBV6-3	.	TRBJ2-7	.	TGTGCCAGCAGTTCCCCGAAAATAACGGGTAGAACCTACGAGCAGTACTTC	CASSSPKITGRTYEQYF
TRBV7-9	many	TRBJ2-7	TRBD1	TGTGCCAGCAGCCAGACAGGGGGTAAGGGCTACGAGCAGTACTTC	CASSQTGGKGYEQYF
TRBV6-2/TRBV6-3	many	TRBJ1-1	.	TGTGCCAGCAGTTACTGGGAGAACACTGAAGCTTTCTTT	CASSYWENTEAFF
TRBV28	many	TRBJ1-5	.	TGTGCCAGCAGTTTGCCCAACGGTGAAGATCGTCAGCCCCAGCATTTT	CASSLPNGEDRQPQHF
TRBV7-9	many	TRBJ1-1	TRBD1	TGTGCCAGCAGCCCCGGGACAGGTTTCGCTGAAGCTTTCTTT	CASSPGTGFAEAFF